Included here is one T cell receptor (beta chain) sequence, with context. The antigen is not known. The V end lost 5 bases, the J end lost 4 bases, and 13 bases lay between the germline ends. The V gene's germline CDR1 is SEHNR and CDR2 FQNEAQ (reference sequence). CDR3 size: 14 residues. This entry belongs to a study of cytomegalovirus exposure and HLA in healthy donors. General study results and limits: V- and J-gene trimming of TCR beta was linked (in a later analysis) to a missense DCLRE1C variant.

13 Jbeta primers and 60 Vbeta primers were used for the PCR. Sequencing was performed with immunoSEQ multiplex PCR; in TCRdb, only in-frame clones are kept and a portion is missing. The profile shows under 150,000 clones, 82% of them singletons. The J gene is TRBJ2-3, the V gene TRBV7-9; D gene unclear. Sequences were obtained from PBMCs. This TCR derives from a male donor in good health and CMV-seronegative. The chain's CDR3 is CASSTPRLPDTQYF. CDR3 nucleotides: TGTGCCAGCAGCACTCCCCGCTTGCCAGATACGCAGTATTTT.